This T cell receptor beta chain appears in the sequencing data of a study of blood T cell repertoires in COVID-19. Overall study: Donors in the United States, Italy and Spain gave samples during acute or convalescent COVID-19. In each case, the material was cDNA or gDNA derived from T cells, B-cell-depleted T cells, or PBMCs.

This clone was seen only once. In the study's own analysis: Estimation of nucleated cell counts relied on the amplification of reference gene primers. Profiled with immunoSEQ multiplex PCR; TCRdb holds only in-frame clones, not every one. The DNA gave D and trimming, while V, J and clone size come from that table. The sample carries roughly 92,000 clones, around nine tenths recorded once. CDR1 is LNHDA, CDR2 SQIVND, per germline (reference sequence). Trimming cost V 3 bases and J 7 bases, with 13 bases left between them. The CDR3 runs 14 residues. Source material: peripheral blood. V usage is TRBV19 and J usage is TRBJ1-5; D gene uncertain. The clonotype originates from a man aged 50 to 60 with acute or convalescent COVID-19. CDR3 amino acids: CASSIVGVGQPQHF. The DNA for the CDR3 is TGTGCCAGTAGTATTGTCGGGGTTGGGCAGCCCCAGCATTTT.